This is a list of T cell receptor beta chains from one sample in a study of CD4 and CD8 cells across lung adenocarcinoma regions. Using its own MiXCR run on the PCR reads, TCRdb lists one record per CDR3 protein. The table shows 13,000 to 15,000 distinct CDR3 sequences, with roughly 48% occurring only once. The sequenced material came from CD4+ T cells from the center of a lung tumor. Receptor source: a male donor with lung adenocarcinoma. The CD4 and CD8 labels of this study may be unreliable. Both conserved end residues are trimmed from each CDR3.

J gene	V gene	CDR3 protein
TRBJ1-5	TRBV6-5	ASTSTGRNYNQPQH
TRBJ1-1	TRBV6-1	ASTYGGTTEAF
TRBJ2-5	TRBV6-1	ASSPGVGGGNQDTQY
-	TRBV27	ASSFLSRDRFEDRDEQF
TRBJ2-1	TRBV9	ASSGTVHSYNEQF
TRBJ2-3	TRBV7-9	ASSSTRGDTQY
TRBJ2-2	TRBV7-3	ASSFATGELF
TRBJ2-3	TRBV30	AWSVGLAGNTDTQY
TRBJ2-7	TRBV6-5	ASSYSTGYEQY
TRBJ2-1	TRBV10-3	AKGGANSGELF
TRBJ2-5	TRBV6-5	ASSPVGAWETQY
TRBJ2-1	TRBV30	AWNSGSEHNEQF
TRBJ2-1	TRBV27	ASSPKTYNEQF
TRBJ2-3	TRBV10-1	ASSDGGGLFAKNTQY
TRBJ1-2	TRBV6-2/TRBV6-3	ASSYSLGDRYT
TRBJ1-5	TRBV6-1	ASTQGRGSSH
TRBJ2-1	TRBV6-5	ASSWGGRGVAGGNEQF
TRBJ2-5	TRBV7-8	ASSKEGGVWETQY
TRBJ2-1	TRBV3-1	ASSFWGGEDEQF
TRBJ2-3	TRBV6-4	ASSDLRGDTQY
TRBJ1-6	TRBV25-1	ASSTTGLAGGPLYEQY
TRBJ2-3	TRBV6-1	ASSELSASGSLADTQY
TRBJ2-3	TRBV4-2	ASRGDGATAKETQY
TRBJ1-4	TRBV6-1	ASRAGGGDEKLF
-	TRBV10-3	ATGLRAKNIQY
TRBJ2-6	TRBV6-2/TRBV6-3	ASSYSSSGANVLT
-	TRBV4-1	ASSQVLGGYEQY
TRBJ2-6	TRBV27	ASSRTSGRSGANVLT
TRBJ2-1	TRBV4-1	ASSRTGAGVSNEQF
TRBJ2-3	TRBV6-1	AGKGGRITDTQY
TRBJ2-3	TRBV24-1	ATSGPQDKETQY
TRBJ2-1	TRBV6-1	ASSEGVGRGHNEQF
TRBJ2-3	TRBV6-1	ASVVGVPDTQY
TRBJ2-7	TRBV6-5	ASSYGTGGYEQY
TRBJ2-1	TRBV7-6	ASSLGASGSHEQF
TRBJ2-5	TRBV6-1	ASTPAGGRETQY
TRBJ1-2	TRBV28	ASSFIGRNYGYT
TRBJ2-1	TRBV9	ASSVFPRDNEQF